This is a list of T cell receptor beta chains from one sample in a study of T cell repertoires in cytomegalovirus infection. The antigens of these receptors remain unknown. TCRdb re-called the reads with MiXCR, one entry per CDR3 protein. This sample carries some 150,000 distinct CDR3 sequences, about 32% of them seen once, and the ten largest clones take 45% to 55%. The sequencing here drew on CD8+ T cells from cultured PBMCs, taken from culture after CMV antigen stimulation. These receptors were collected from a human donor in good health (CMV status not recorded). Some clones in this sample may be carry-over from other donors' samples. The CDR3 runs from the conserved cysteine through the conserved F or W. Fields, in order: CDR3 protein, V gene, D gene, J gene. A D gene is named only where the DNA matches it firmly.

CASSQEQGYEQYF | TRBV4-1 | . | TRBJ2-7
CASSSGWDRPNTQYF | TRBV7-9 | TRBD1 | TRBJ2-3
CASSLIPATYNEQFF | TRBV5-6 | . | TRBJ2-1
CASRAQGNTGELFF | TRBV2 | . | TRBJ2-2
CASRGASGGDEQFF | TRBV6-2/TRBV6-3 | TRBD2 | TRBJ2-1
CASRTGSQPQHF | TRBV19 | TRBD1 | TRBJ1-5
CASSLEEAGQGYYNEQFF | TRBV5-4 | TRBD1 | TRBJ2-1
CSMTGADTGELFF | TRBV20-1 | TRBD1 | TRBJ2-2
CASSFSRKEGSYEQYF | TRBV7-6 | . | TRBJ2-7
CASSPSEGSYNEQFF | TRBV7-8 | . | TRBJ2-1